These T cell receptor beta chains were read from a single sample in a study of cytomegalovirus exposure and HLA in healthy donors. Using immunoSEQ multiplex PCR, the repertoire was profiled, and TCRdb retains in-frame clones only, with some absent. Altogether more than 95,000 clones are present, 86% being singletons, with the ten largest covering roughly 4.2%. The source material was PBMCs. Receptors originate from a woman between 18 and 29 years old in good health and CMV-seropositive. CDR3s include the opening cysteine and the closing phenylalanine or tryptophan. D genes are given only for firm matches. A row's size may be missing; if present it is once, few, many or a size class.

TGCGCCAGCAGCTTGGGCCAGAACTATGGCTACACCTTC | CASSLGQNYGYTF | . | TRBJ1-2 | TRBV5-1 | .
TGTGCCTGGAGTGTAGGGCTAGCGGGAAACACCGGGGAGCTGTTTTTT | CAWSVGLAGNTGELFF | TRBD2 | TRBJ2-2 | TRBV30 | .
TGTGCCAGCACCATGACAGGGGACACTGAAGCTTTCTTT | CASTMTGDTEAFF | TRBD1 | TRBJ1-1 | TRBV6-1 | .
TGTGCCAGCAGCCAAGAGTCAGGGCGCAATCAGCCCCAGCATTTT | CASSQESGRNQPQHF | . | TRBJ1-5 | TRBV4-2 | .
TGTGCCAGCAGCTTAGAGAGATCCTACGAGCAGTACTTC | CASSLERSYEQYF | . | TRBJ2-7 | TRBV13 | .
TGTGCCAGCAGTTTATGGGCGGGAAACTCTGGAAACACCATATATTTT | CASSLWAGNSGNTIYF | . | TRBJ1-3 | TRBV28 | .
TGTGCCAGCAGCTTGATCCTCCCAGGGGCCGCGAACACCGGGGAGCTGTTTTTT | CASSLILPGAANTGELFF | . | TRBJ2-2 | TRBV5-6 | .
TGTGCCAGCAGCGACTTTGGACTAGCGGGGGGGCCTAATACGCAGTATTTT | CASSDFGLAGGPNTQYF | TRBD2 | TRBJ2-3 | TRBV13 | once
TGTGCCAGCAGCGCTCCGGGACAGGGGGTGGCTGGTGGCTACACCTTC | CASSAPGQGVAGGYTF | TRBD1 | TRBJ1-2 | TRBV9 | .
TGCGCCAGCAGCCTGGGACAGGGGGCCGACGAGCAGTACTTC | CASSLGQGADEQYF | TRBD1 | TRBJ2-7 | TRBV5-1 | .
TGTGCCAGCAGCCCCAAGAGGACAGGGTCCTACGAGCAGTACTTC | CASSPKRTGSYEQYF | TRBD1 | TRBJ2-7 | TRBV7-6 | .
TGTGCCAGCAGCCTCCGGACTAGCGGAAAATACGAGCAGTACTTC | CASSLRTSGKYEQYF | TRBD2 | TRBJ2-7 | TRBV4-2 | .
TGTGCCAGCAGGCGTGATATTGAAGCTTTCTTT | CASRRDIEAFF | . | TRBJ1-1 | TRBV6-6 | .
TGTGCCAGTAGTGGGACAGGGTTCAATGAGCAGTTCTTC | CASSGTGFNEQFF | TRBD1 | TRBJ2-1 | TRBV19 | .
TGTGCCAGCAGTTTATATGCGGGTTCGTTTCCCCAAGAGACCCAGTACTTC | CASSLYAGSFPQETQYF | . | TRBJ2-5 | TRBV28 | .
TGTGCCAGCAGCTTTATTAGGACAGGGGGTTCCAATTCACCCCTCCACTTT | CASSFIRTGGSNSPLHF | TRBD1 | TRBJ1-6 | TRBV11-3 | .